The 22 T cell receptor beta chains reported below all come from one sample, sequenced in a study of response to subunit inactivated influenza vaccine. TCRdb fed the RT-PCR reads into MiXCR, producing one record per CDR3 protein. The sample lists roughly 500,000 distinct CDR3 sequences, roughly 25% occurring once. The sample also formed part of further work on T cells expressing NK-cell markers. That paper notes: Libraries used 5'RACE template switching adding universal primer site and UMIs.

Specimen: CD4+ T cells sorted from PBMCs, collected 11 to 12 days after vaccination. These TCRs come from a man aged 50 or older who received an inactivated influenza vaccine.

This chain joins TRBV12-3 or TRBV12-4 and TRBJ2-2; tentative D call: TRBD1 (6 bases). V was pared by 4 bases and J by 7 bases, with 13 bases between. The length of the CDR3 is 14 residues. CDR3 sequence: CASSSAQGIGELFF. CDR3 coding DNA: TGTGCCAGCAGTTCAGCACAGGGAATCGGGGAGCTGTTTTTT.

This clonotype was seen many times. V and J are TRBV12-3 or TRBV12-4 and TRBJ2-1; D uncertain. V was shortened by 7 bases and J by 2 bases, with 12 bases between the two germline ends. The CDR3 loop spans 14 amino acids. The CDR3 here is CASTRHQTYNEQFF. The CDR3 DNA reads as TGTGCCAGCACCCGACATCAAACCTACAATGAGCAGTTCTTC.

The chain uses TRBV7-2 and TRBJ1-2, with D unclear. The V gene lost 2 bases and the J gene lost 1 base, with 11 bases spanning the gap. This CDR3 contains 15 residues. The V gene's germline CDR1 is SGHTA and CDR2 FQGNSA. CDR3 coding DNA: TGTGCCAGCAGCTTAATATATATGGATAACTATGGCTACACCTTC. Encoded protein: CASSLIYMDNYGYTF.

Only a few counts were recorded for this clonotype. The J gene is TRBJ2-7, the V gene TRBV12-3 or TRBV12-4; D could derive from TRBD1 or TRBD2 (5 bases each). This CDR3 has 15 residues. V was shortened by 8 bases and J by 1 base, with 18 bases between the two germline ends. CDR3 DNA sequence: TGTGCCAGCTCCCGGGACCCACGGGGTTCCTACGAGCAGTACTTC. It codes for CASSRDPRGSYEQYF.

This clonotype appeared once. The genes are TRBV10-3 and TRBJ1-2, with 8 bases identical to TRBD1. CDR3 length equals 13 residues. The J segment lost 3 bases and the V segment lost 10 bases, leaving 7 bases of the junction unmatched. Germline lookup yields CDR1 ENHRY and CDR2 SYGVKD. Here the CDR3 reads CATTDREHYGYTF. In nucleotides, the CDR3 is TGTGCCACTACGGACAGGGAGCACTATGGCTACACCTTC.

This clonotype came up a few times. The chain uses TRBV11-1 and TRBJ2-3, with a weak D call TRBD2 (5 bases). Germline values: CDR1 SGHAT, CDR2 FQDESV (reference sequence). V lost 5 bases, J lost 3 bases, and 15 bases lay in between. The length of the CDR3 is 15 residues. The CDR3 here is CASSPPGITTDTQYF. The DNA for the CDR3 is TGTGCCAGCAGCCCTCCCGGGATTACGACAGATACGCAGTATTTT.

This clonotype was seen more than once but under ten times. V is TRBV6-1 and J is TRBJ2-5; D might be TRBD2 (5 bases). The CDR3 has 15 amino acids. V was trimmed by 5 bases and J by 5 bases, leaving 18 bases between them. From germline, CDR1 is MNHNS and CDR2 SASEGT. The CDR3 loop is CASSTPRGRGETQYF. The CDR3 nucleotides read TGTGCCAGCAGTACCCCTCGCGGACGAGGGGAGACCCAGTACTTC.

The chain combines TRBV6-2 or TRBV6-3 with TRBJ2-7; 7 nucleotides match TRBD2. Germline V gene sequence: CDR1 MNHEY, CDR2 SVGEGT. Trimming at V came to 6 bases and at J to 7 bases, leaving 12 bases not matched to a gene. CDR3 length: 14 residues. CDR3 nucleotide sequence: TGTGCCAGCAGCGAAGGGACTAACCGCCGGGAGCAGTACTTC. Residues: CASSEGTNRREQYF.

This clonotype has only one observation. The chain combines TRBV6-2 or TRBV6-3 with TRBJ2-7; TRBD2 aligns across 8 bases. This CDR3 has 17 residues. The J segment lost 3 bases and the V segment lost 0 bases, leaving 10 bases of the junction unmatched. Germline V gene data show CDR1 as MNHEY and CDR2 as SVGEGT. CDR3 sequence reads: CASSYSNGLSGNYEQYF. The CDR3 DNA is TGTGCCAGCAGTTACTCGAACGGTCTTAGCGGGAACTACGAGCAGTACTTC.

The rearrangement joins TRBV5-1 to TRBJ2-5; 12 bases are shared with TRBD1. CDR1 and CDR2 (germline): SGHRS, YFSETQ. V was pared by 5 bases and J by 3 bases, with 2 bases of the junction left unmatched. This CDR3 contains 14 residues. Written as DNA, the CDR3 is TGCGCCAGCAGGGGGACAGGGGGCAAAGAGACCCAGTACTTC. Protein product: CASRGTGGKETQYF.

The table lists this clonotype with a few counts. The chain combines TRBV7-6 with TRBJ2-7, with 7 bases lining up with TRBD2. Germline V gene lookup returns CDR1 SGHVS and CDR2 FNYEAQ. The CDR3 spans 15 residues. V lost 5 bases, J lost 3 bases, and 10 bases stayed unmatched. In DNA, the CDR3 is TGTGCCAGCAGCCCATCTGGGGCGGGAGACTACGAGCAGTACTTC. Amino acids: CASSPSGAGDYEQYF.

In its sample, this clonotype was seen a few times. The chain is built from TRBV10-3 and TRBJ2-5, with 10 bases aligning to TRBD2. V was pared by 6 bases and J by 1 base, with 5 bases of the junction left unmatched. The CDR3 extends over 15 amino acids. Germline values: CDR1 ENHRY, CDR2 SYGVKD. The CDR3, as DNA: TGTGCCATCAGGGCTAGCGGGGGCCTCCAAGAGACCCAGTACTTC. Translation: CAIRASGGLQETQYF.

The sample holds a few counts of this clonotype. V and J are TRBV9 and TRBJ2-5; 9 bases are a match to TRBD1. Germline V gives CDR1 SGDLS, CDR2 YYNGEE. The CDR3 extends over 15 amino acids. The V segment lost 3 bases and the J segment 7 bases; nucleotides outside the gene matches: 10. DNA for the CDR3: TGTGCCAGCAGCGCAACCGGGACAGGGACATGGACCCAGTACTTC. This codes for CASSATGTGTWTQYF.

CDR3 protein: CASSLAVGMSYETQYF. DNA of the CDR3: TGTGCCAGCAGCTTAGCTGTCGGGATGTCTTATGAGACCCAGTACTTC. V usage is TRBV7-2 and J usage is TRBJ2-5; a weak D match, TRBD2 (5 bases). Trimming cost V 0 bases and J 5 bases, with 16 bases left between them. From germline, CDR1 is SGHTA and CDR2 FQGNSA. The CDR3 runs 16 residues.

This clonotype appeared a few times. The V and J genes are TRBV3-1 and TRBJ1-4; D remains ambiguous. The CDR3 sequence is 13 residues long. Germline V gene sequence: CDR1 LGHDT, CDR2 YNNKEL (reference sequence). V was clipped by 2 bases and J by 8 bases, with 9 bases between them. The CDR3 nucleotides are TGTGCCAGCAGCCAAAGTCGGTGGGAAAAACTGTTTTTT. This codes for CASSQSRWEKLFF.

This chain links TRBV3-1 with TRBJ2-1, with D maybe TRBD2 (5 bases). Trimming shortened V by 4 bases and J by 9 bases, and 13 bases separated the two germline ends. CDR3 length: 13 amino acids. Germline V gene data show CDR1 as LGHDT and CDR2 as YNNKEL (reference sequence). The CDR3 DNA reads TGTGCCAGCAGCCTTAATCCCCGGGGTGAGCAGTTCTTC. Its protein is CASSLNPRGEQFF.

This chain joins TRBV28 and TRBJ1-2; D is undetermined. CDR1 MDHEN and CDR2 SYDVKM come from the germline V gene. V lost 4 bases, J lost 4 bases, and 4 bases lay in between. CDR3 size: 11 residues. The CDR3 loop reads CASSSPYGYTF. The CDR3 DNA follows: TGTGCCAGCAGTTCCCCCTATGGCTACACCTTC.

The CDR3 bases are TGTGCCAGCAGTTCACTCGTTTCACCCCTCCACTTT. Protein sequence: CASSSLVSPLHF. The chain recombines TRBV6-5 with TRBJ1-6, with D unclear. The CDR3 has 12 amino acids. Germline values: CDR1 MNHEY, CDR2 SVGAGI. Trimming removed 4 bases from V and 9 bases from J, with 7 bases in between.

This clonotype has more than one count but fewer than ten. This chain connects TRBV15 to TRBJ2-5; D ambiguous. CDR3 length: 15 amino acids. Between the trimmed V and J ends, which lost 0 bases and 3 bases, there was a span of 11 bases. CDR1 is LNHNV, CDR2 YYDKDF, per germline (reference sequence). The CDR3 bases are TGTGCCACCAGCAGAGATCCCAACAGTAAAGAGACCCAGTACTTC. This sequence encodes CATSRDPNSKETQYF.

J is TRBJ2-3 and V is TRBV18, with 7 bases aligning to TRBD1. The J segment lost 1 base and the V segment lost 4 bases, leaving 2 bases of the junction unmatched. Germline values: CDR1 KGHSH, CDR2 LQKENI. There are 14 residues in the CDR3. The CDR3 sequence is CASSLRGRTDTQYF. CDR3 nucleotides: TGTGCCAGCTCACTAAGGGGGCGCACAGATACGCAGTATTTT.

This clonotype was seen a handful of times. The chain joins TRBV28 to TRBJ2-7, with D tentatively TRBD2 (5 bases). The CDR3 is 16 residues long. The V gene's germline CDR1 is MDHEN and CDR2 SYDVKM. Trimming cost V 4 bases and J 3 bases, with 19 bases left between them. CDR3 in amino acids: CASSSPYGSGFYEQYF. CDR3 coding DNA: TGTGCCAGCAGTTCCCCGTATGGTTCGGGATTCTACGAGCAGTACTTC.

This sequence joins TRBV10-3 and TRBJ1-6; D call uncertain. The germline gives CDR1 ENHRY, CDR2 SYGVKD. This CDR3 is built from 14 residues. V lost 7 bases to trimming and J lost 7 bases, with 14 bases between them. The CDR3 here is CAITENQSNSPLHF. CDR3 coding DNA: TGTGCCATCACCGAAAACCAAAGCAATTCACCCCTCCACTTT.